One and the same sample provided the 17 T cell receptor beta chains below, sequenced in a study of monozygotic twins with cystic fibrosis. The table came from immunoSEQ multiplex PCR; TCRdb's copy has only in-frame clones and leaves some out. The sample carries about 15,000 clones, roughly 98% recorded once. The sequencing sample was made of blood. The receptors come from a girl aged 2 to 9 with cystic fibrosis.

V and J are TRBV10-2 and TRBJ1-2; 9 bases line up with TRBD1. V was pared by 6 bases and J by 2 bases, with 16 bases of the junction left unmatched. Germline V gene lookup returns CDR1 WSHSY and CDR2 SAAADI. There are 18 residues in the CDR3. The CDR3 region has the DNA TGCGCCAGCAGCCTGTCTGCCCCGGGACAGGGTGCCAACTATGGCTACACCTTC. It translates to CASSLSAPGQGANYGYTF.

The chain employs TRBV9 and TRBJ1-1, with D perhaps matching TRBD1 (6 bases). V dropped 0 bases and J dropped 3 bases, with 15 bases sitting between them. Looked up from germline, CDR1 is SGDLS and CDR2 is YYNGEE. The CDR3 loop spans 16 amino acids. The CDR3 loop is CASSVAPGGPHTEAFF. CDR3 DNA sequence: TGTGCCAGCAGCGTAGCTCCGGGGGGCCCCCACACTGAAGCTTTCTTT.

The chain uses TRBV7-2 and TRBJ2-7; D call uncertain. Between the trimmed V and J ends, which lost 5 bases and 3 bases, there was a span of 17 bases. This CDR3 has 15 residues. The germline V gene has CDR1 SGHTA and CDR2 FQGNSA. CDR3 protein: CASSPPRPADYEQYF. As DNA, the CDR3 is TGTGCCAGCAGCCCCCCCAGACCAGCCGACTACGAGCAGTACTTC. The full variable domain, with the rest looked up from reference TRBV7-2 and TRBJ2-7, is GAGVSQSPSNKVTEKGKDVELRCDPISGHTALYWYRQSLGQGLEFLIYFQGNSAPDKSGLPSDRFSAERTGGSVSTLTIQRTQQEDSAVYLCASSPPRPADYEQYFGPGTRLTVT.

CDR3 coding DNA: TGCGCCAGCAGCTTGTATGGCATCTCCTACGAGCAGTACTTC. Translating it yields CASSLYGISYEQYF. V is TRBV5-1 and J is TRBJ2-7; D ambiguous. There are 14 residues in the CDR3. CDR1 SGHRS and CDR2 YFSETQ come from the germline V gene. Trimming pared 1 base from V and 0 bases from J, leaving 8 bases between. The full variable domain, in which reference TRBV5-1 and TRBJ2-7 provide the parts outside the CDR3, is KAGVTQTPRYLIKTRGQQVTLSCSPISGHRSVSWYQQTPGQGLQFLFEYFSETQRNKGNFPGRFSGRQFSNSRSEMNVSTLELGDSALYLCASSLYGISYEQYFGPGTRLTVT.

V is TRBV6-1 and J is TRBJ1-1; TRBD1 aligns across 7 bases. Germline trimming cut 6 bases from V and 2 bases from J; bases unmatched to any gene: 6. The CDR3 loop spans 14 amino acids. Germline V gene lookup returns CDR1 MNHNS and CDR2 SASEGT. The CDR3 region has the DNA TGTGCCAGCAGGGAACAGGGGTTTAACACTGAAGCTTTCTTT. Translation: CASREQGFNTEAFF.

This sequence joins TRBV29-1 and TRBJ2-1, with 9 bases lining up with TRBD2. This CDR3 comprises 19 residues. The V gene end was trimmed by 0 bases and the J gene end by 5 bases; junction bases not matched to a gene: 17. Germline CDR1 reads SQVTM; CDR2 reads ANQGSEA. Written as DNA, the CDR3 is TGCAGCGTTGAAGAAATACTCAGACTAGCGGACCACACCGACAATGAGCAGTTCTTC. It specifies CSVEEILRLADHTDNEQFF.

V and J are TRBV19 and TRBJ1-1, with D uncertain. V was cut by 5 bases and J by 6 bases, with 13 bases left in between. The CDR3 totals 13 residues. CDR1 and CDR2 from the germline V gene are LNHDA and SQIVND (reference sequence). CDR3 sequence: CASSLTWVSEAFF. In DNA, the CDR3 is TGTGCCAGTAGTCTAACTTGGGTATCTGAAGCTTTCTTT. Complete variable domain (other parts from reference TRBV19 and TRBJ1-1): DGGITQSPKYLFRKEGQNVTLSCEQNLNHDAMYWYRQDPGQGLRLIYYSQIVNDFQKGDIAEGYSVSREKKESFPLTVTSAQKNPTAFYLCASSLTWVSEAFFGQGTRLTVV.

V and J are TRBV5-6 and TRBJ2-2, with TRBD2 identical over 13 bases. The CDR3 extends over 16 amino acids. Germline values: CDR1 SGHDT, CDR2 YYEEEE. V shed 2 bases, J shed 8 bases, and the junction held 6 bases outside the gene matches. The DNA of the CDR3 is TGTGCCAGCAGCTTCAGGACTAGCGGGAGAACGGGGGAGCTGTTTTTT. Translation gives CASSFRTSGRTGELFF.

V and J are TRBV5-1 and TRBJ1-1; D not certain. This CDR3 comprises 14 residues. Trimming cost V 5 bases and J 1 base, with 12 bases left between them. In germline, CDR1 is SGHRS, CDR2 YFSETQ. The CDR3 spells CASSYGERNTEAFF. DNA of the CDR3: TGCGCCAGCAGTTACGGGGAGAGGAACACTGAAGCTTTCTTT.

The chain is built from TRBV6-5 and TRBJ1-2; 7 positions match TRBD1. CDR1 and CDR2 from the germline V gene are MNHEY and SVGAGI. J was trimmed by 8 bases and V by 2 bases; bases with no gene match: 5. This CDR3 spans 13 amino acids. In DNA, the CDR3 is TGTGCCAGCAGTTACCGACAGGGTGAAGGCTACACCTTC. Translating gives CASSYRQGEGYTF.

The chain uses TRBV27 and TRBJ2-7, with 9 bases lining up with TRBD1. Germline CDR1 and CDR2: MNHEY and SMNVEV (reference sequence). The CDR3 loop spans 18 amino acids. Trimming took 1 base from V and 5 from J; bases not matched to a gene: 15. The CDR3 DNA sequence: TGTGCCAGCAGTTTATTCGCCCTCACAGGGGGCGCGTCCCACGAGCAGTACTTC. It specifies CASSLFALTGGASHEQYF.

The V and J genes are TRBV18 and TRBJ2-1, with D possibly being TRBD1 (5 bases). V lost 3 bases to trimming and J lost 9 bases, with 9 bases between them. The CDR3 is made up of 12 amino acids. The germline V gene has CDR1 KGHSH and CDR2 LQKENI. The CDR3 sequence: CASSPRDTEQFF. CDR3 nucleotide sequence: TGTGCCAGCTCACCCAGGGATACTGAGCAGTTCTTC. The full variable domain, rest sourced from reference TRBV18 and TRBJ2-1, is NAGVMQNPRHLVRRRGQEARLRCSPMKGHSHVYWYRQLPEEGLKFMVYLQKENIIDESGMPKERFSAEFPKEGPSILRIQQVVRGDSAAYFCASSPRDTEQFFGPGTRLTVL.

The V gene is TRBV5-6, the J gene TRBJ2-7; perhaps TRBD1 as D (5 bases). The CDR3 runs to 12 residues. V was trimmed by 7 bases and J by 5 bases, leaving 13 bases between them. Germline V gene data show CDR1 as SGHDT and CDR2 as YYEEEE. The CDR3 nucleotides are TGTGCCAGCTCGCAGGGCTTCCACGAGCAGTACTTC. As protein: CASSQGFHEQYF.

The V gene is TRBV15, the J gene TRBJ2-7, with a possible D match to TRBD1 (6 bases). The ends were cut back, 8 bases at V and 5 bases at J, with 19 bases in the middle. The CDR3 is made up of 14 amino acids. CDR1 is LNHNV and CDR2 is YYDKDF in the germline V gene (reference sequence). CDR3 region: CATGRGRGLHEQYF. The CDR3 DNA reads as TGTGCCACCGGACGGGGCAGGGGCCTCCACGAGCAGTACTTC.

The chain combines TRBV5-4 with TRBJ2-3; D gene ambiguous. The CDR3 runs 13 residues. Germline values: CDR1 SGHNT, CDR2 YYREEE (reference sequence). Deletions cut 2 bases from V and 4 bases from J, with 8 bases between. CDR3 nucleotides: TGTGCCAGCAGCTTTGGCCAGCCAGATACGCAGTATTTT. This sequence encodes CASSFGQPDTQYF.

The rearrangement uses TRBV30 and TRBJ1-5; 8 nucleotides align to TRBD1. Trimming at V came to 2 bases and at J to 0 bases, leaving 6 bases not matched to a gene. Germline V lookup: CDR1 GTSNPN, CDR2 SVGIG (reference sequence). The CDR3 is made up of 16 amino acids. The CDR3: CAWSSDRDHSNQPQHF. Here the CDR3 DNA reads TGTGCCTGGAGTTCGGACAGGGACCATAGCAATCAGCCCCAGCATTTT.

The rearrangement uses TRBV5-1 and TRBJ2-3; D not certain. V lost 3 bases and J lost 5, with 10 bases in between. This CDR3 has 13 residues. Germline V lookup: CDR1 SGHRS, CDR2 YFSETQ. As DNA, the CDR3 is TGCGCCAGCAGCTCCCTGCATGGAGATACGCAGTATTTT. Translation: CASSSLHGDTQYF.